A selection of T cell receptor beta chains follows, all from one sample in a study of cytomegalovirus exposure and HLA in healthy donors. The data were produced by immunoSEQ multiplex PCR, yet TCRdb's version contains in-frame clones alone and is incomplete. The sample holds around 190,000 clones, about three quarters seen once. The sequencing input was PBMCs. Source of these receptors: a woman in her forties in good health and CMV-seronegative. Each CDR3 is given without its conserved first and last residue.

V gene	J gene	CDR3 length	CDR3 protein
TRBV6-1	TRBJ1-1	11	ASSGREDTEAF
TRBV30	TRBJ2-7	14	AWSVPKASGNYEQY
TRBV27	TRBJ1-1	13	ASSLGRSLDAEAF
TRBV19	TRBJ1-5	12	ASSIGQGSRPQH
TRBV28	TRBJ1-1	10	ASTSGDTEAF
TRBV14	TRBJ1-1	14	ASSQEISPYTGRAF
TRBV7-8	TRBJ1-2	14	ASSLAGPGQTYGYT
TRBV7-9	TRBJ2-7	12	ASSSLAGVYEQY
TRBV6-5	TRBJ1-1	13	ASSYRAGEDTEAF
TRBV2	TRBJ2-3	14	ASSEARASGGVAQY
TRBV27	TRBJ1-1	14	ASSQGLPGGNTEAF
TRBV9	TRBJ2-5	13	ASSVGGRRGETQY
TRBV4-2	TRBJ2-1	12	ASSQSGEVNEQF
TRBV7-3	TRBJ2-5	9	ASSPQETQY
TRBV11-3	TRBJ2-1	12	ASSSPSSYNEQF
TRBV30	TRBJ1-5	13	AWSVLGPGNQPQH
TRBV13	TRBJ2-3	13	ASSGTSASTDTQY
TRBV18	TRBJ2-3	12	ASSPVRGPDTQY
TRBV2	TRBJ2-2	14	ASSGLAVEVGGELF
TRBV15	TRBJ2-2	14	ATSRDPSANTGELF
TRBV19	TRBJ2-5	13	ASSTFPGGQETQY
TRBV4-3	TRBJ2-3	13	ASSRRWTFTDTQY
TRBV7-3	TRBJ2-2	12	ASSSPTVGGELF
TRBV12-5	TRBJ2-2	12	ASGSGMNTGELF
TRBV5-1	TRBJ1-1	11	ASSLGGRPEAF
TRBV21-1	TRBJ1-1	16	ASSKAHDRGQVDTEAF
TRBV4-3	TRBJ1-1	13	ASSHNPQGNTEAF
TRBV7-3	TRBJ2-3	13	ASSLTGGIADTQY
TRBV11-1	TRBJ1-1	13	ASSPLRGQNTEAF
TRBV29-1	TRBJ2-1	10	SLRDRANEQF
TRBV4-1	TRBJ2-2	13	ASRHSGALTGELF
TRBV5-6	TRBJ2-1	14	ASSATSGRFHNEQF
TRBV7-9	TRBJ1-1	11	ASSFDRVTEAF
TRBV7-6	TRBJ2-5	14	ASSLGLAGAAETQY
TRBV7-2	TRBJ2-3	13	ASSLGGLAPDTQY
TRBV7-2	TRBJ2-3	13	ASSLAGGAKDTQY
TRBV5-3	TRBJ1-3	12	ARSVAGSGNTIY
TRBV11-3	TRBJ1-3	14	ASSLEGGSPGNTIY
TRBV19	TRBJ2-2	14	ASRFGLAGDTGELF
TRBV29-1	TRBJ1-2	10	SVVGQGVGYT
TRBV7-2	TRBJ1-1	12	ASSLSSLNTEAF
TRBV4-3	TRBJ1-2	15	ASSRDRTGPRFWGYT
TRBV11-3	TRBJ2-3	13	ASSLTGTSGKTQY
TRBV19	TRBJ1-2	13	ASSIETTGPYGYT
TRBV18	TRBJ2-1	16	ASSPPTGTGGGYNEQF
TRBV4-3	TRBJ1-5	16	ASSQDLGGGEYDQPQH
TRBV27	TRBJ2-7	13	ASKSGTGGTYEQY
TRBV9	TRBJ1-5	11	ASSVSVGQPQH
TRBV11-3	TRBJ2-1	11	ASSSPSVNEQF
TRBV5-8	TRBJ1-4	12	ASSLNRGPEKLF
TRBV10-3	TRBJ1-5	12	AIRGDRGHQPQH
TRBV11-3	TRBJ2-3	12	ASSLVSAGDTQY
TRBV2	TRBJ1-1	11	ASSEARITEAF
TRBV11-3	TRBJ1-1	12	ASSLDRGGTEAF